This TCR beta chain was identified in a study of T cell changes during pregnancy in multiple sclerosis. TCRdb's copy holds only in-frame clones and misses some; the assay was immunoSEQ multiplex PCR. The sample includes more than 50,000 clones, 91% of them seen just once. Looked up from germline, CDR1 is SGHTA and CDR2 is FQGNSA. The ends were cut back, 2 bases at V and 3 bases at J, with 12 bases in the middle. The CDR3 runs to 15 residues. This chain uses TRBV7-2 with TRBJ2-3, with D perhaps matching TRBD1 (6 bases). The sample consisted of CD4+ T cells from peripheral blood mononuclear cells, taken after pregnancy. The clonotype comes from a female donor in good health, enrolled as a control in a pregnancy study. CDR3 sequence (DNA): TGTGCCAGCAGCTTAAACATAGGGGGTACAGATACGCAGTATTTT. Its translation is CASSLNIGGTDTQYF.